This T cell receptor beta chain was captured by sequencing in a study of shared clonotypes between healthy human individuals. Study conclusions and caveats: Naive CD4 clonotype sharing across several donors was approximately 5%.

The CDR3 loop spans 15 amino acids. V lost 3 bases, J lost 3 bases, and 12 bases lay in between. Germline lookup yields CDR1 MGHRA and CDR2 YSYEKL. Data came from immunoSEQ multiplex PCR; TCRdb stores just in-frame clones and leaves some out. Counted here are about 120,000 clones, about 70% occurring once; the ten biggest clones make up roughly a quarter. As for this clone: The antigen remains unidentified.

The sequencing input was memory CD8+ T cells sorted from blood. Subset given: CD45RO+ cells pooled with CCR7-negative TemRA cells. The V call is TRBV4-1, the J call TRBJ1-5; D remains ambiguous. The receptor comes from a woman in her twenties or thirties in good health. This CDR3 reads CASSQTRLANQPQHF. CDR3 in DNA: TGCGCCAGCAGCCAGACCAGGTTAGCCAATCAGCCCCAGCATTTT.